The 26 T cell receptor beta chains in this list originate from one sample, sequenced in a study of OX40 agonist ivuxolimab in advanced cancers. Data came from immunoSEQ multiplex PCR; TCRdb stores just in-frame clones and leaves some out. The sample lists 20,000 to 25,000 clones, under 80% occurring once. The sequencing here drew on CD4+ or CD8+ T cells sorted from blood, taken in a trial of the OX40 agonist ivuxolimab. The receptors were gathered from an adult with an advanced solid tumor such as melanoma, head and neck, liver or kidney cancer.

V and J are TRBV5-1 and TRBJ1-1; D is possibly TRBD1 (5 bases). Germline assignment: CDR1 SGHRS and CDR2 YFSETQ. V was shortened by 7 bases and J by 3 bases, with 16 bases between the two germline ends. This CDR3 region has 14 residues. CDR3 protein: CASCSEGRDTEAFF. The CDR3 DNA reads as TGCGCCAGCTGTTCGGAGGGGCGTGACACTGAAGCTTTCTTT.

The chain is built from TRBV5-4 and TRBJ1-3, with D hard to call. CDR3 length: 15 residues. V lost 0 bases and J lost 4, with 11 bases in between. Per germline, CDR1 SGHNT and CDR2 YYREEE (reference sequence). CDR3 region: CASSLGLGGGNTIYF. The CDR3, as DNA: TGTGCCAGCAGCTTGGGGTTAGGAGGGGGAAACACCATATATTTT.

The chain uses TRBV6-5 and TRBJ1-4, with D perhaps TRBD1 (6 bases). V lost 6 bases and J 7 bases, leaving 15 bases between the germline ends. Germline V gene data show CDR1 as MNHEY and CDR2 as SVGAGI. The CDR3 length is 14 residues. CDR3 DNA sequence: TGTGCCAGCAGACTCCAGGGGTCAGGTGAAAAACTGTTTTTT. Protein product: CASRLQGSGEKLFF.

The rearrangement uses TRBV5-6 and TRBJ2-5, with D perhaps matching TRBD1 or TRBD2 (5 bases each). CDR3 length equals 16 residues. Germline-derived CDR1 and CDR2 are SGHDT and YYEEEE. Trimming cost V 5 bases and J 1 base, with 18 bases left between them. The CDR3 sequence: CASRASGTTIQETQYF. The CDR3 coding sequence is TGTGCCAGCAGGGCCTCCGGGACGACGATCCAAGAGACCCAGTACTTC.

For this clone: Other DNA variants within this sample encode the same CDR3. V is TRBV6-5 and J is TRBJ2-2; the D gene is possibly TRBD1 (6 bases). Per germline, CDR1 MNHEY and CDR2 SVGAGI. The CDR3 has 14 residues. With 6 bases removed from V and 3 bases from J, the gap between germline ends came to 11 bases. The DNA of the CDR3 is TGTGCCAGCAGATACAGGGTTGACACCGGGGAGCTGTTTTTT. Amino acid sequence: CASRYRVDTGELFF.

This chain links TRBV5-1 with TRBJ2-5, with D hard to call. The germline V and J ends were trimmed by 4 bases and 5 bases, with 21 bases remaining between them. CDR3 length equals 16 residues. CDR1 and CDR2 from the germline V gene are SGHRS and YFSETQ. CDR3 bases: TGCGCCAGCAGCGTGACGCCTTTCGCCGTGGGGGAGACCCAGTACTTC. Protein product: CASSVTPFAVGETQYF.

This chain connects TRBV20-1 to TRBJ1-1; D not resolved. Trimming left V 8 bases short and J 1 base short, with 8 bases between. The CDR3 covers 11 residues. Germline V gene sequence: CDR1 DFQATT, CDR2 SNEGSKA (reference sequence). The CDR3 bases are TGCAGTACGCAAGAGAACACTGAAGCTTTCTTT. Its translation: CSTQENTEAFF.

The chain recombines TRBV5-6 with TRBJ2-7; 10 bases fit TRBD1. The CDR3 covers 15 residues. Per the germline V gene, CDR1 is SGHDT and CDR2 is YYEEEE. The V and J ends lost 1 base and 6 bases, in that order; junction bases with no gene match: 7. Here the CDR3 reads CASSLLRDRGGEQYF. CDR3 DNA: TGTGCCAGCAGCTTGCTCCGGGACAGGGGTGGCGAGCAGTACTTC.

J is TRBJ2-7 and V is TRBV29-1; D ambiguous. V shed 1 base and J shed 2 bases, with 9 bases lying between them. The CDR3 has 13 residues. Germline lookup yields CDR1 SQVTM and CDR2 ANQGSEA. The CDR3 bases are TGCAGCGTTGAAGGGACGGAGACCTACGAGCAGTACTTC. This translates into CSVEGTETYEQYF.

The chain employs TRBV11-2 and TRBJ2-1; the match to TRBD1 covers 9 bases. With 5 bases clipped from V and 6 bases from J, the junction kept 8 bases outside the gene matches. The CDR3 sequence is 15 residues long. The germline CDR1 and CDR2 sequences are SGHAT and FQNNGV. The CDR3 loop reads CASSAGQGLVNEQFF. The CDR3 DNA is TGTGCCAGCAGCGCGGGACAGGGTCTGGTCAATGAGCAGTTCTTC.

The chain combines TRBV5-5 with TRBJ2-1; D unresolved. V was cut by 1 base and J by 4 bases, with 6 bases left in between. Germline-derived CDR1 and CDR2 are SGHKS and YYEKEE (reference sequence). The CDR3 sequence is 13 residues long. The CDR3 coding sequence is TGTGCCAGCAGCTTGTCCCAATACAATGAGCAGTTCTTC. Amino acid sequence: CASSLSQYNEQFF.

The V call is TRBV5-1, the J call TRBJ2-5; 9 bases are a match to TRBD2. In germline, CDR1 is SGHRS, CDR2 YFSETQ. The CDR3 is 17 residues long. V gave up 0 bases and J gave up 5 bases; unmatched junction bases: 11. This CDR3 is CASSLAPGGGAMETQYF. The CDR3 DNA follows: TGCGCCAGCAGCTTGGCCCCCGGCGGGGGGGCTATGGAGACCCAGTACTTC.

The rearrangement links TRBV5-4 to TRBJ1-2; 7 bases fit TRBD1. CDR1 and CDR2 (germline): SGHNT, YYREEE (reference sequence). J was trimmed by 5 bases and V by 1 base; bases with no gene match: 8. CDR3 length: 15 residues. The CDR3 loop is CASSLNRGQSYGYTF. The CDR3 DNA is TGTGCCAGCAGCTTGAATAGGGGACAGAGTTATGGCTACACCTTC.

This clone was detected once. This chain joins TRBV6-1 and TRBJ1-5; tentative D call: TRBD1 (6 bases). The germline V and J ends were trimmed by 4 bases and 0 bases, with 13 bases remaining between them. Germline CDR1 reads MNHNS; CDR2 reads SASEGT. The CDR3 is made up of 16 amino acids. The CDR3 DNA follows: TGTGCCAGCAGTGCCACGGGGGGCGGTAGCAATCAGCCCCAGCATTTT. This gives the protein CASSATGGGSNQPQHF.

The chain joins TRBV5-4 to TRBJ1-2, with 7 bases lining up with TRBD1. The germline CDR1 and CDR2 sequences are SGHNT and YYREEE (reference sequence). This CDR3 region has 15 residues. Unmatched junction bases numbered 10, after V lost 4 bases and J lost 4 bases. The CDR3 region is CASSIGQERGYGYTF. CDR3 nucleotides: TGTGCCAGCAGCATTGGACAGGAGAGAGGCTATGGCTACACCTTC.

This chain uses TRBV30 with TRBJ2-7, with 9 nucleotides matching TRBD1. The CDR3 has 15 amino acids. J was trimmed by 1 base and V by 2 bases; bases with no gene match: 6. CDR1 and CDR2 (germline): GTSNPN, SVGIG (reference sequence). In nucleotides, the CDR3 is TGTGCCTGGAGTCGCAGACAGGGGGTATCCTACGAGCAGTACTTC. Its translation is CAWSRRQGVSYEQYF.

The genes are TRBV2 and TRBJ2-3; 7 bases align to TRBD1. The trim removed 10 bases at V and 7 bases at J, leaving 8 bases unmatched. Germline loops: CDR1 SNHLY, CDR2 FYNNEI. This CDR3 is built from 12 residues. The CDR3 loop reads CAIDRARNTQYF. CDR3 nucleotide sequence: TGTGCCATCGACAGGGCGAGGAATACGCAGTATTTT. Based on the CDR3 plus reference TRBV2 and TRBJ2-3, the full variable domain is EPEVTQTPSHQVTQMGQEVILRCVPISNHLYFYWYRQILGQKVEFLVSFYNNEISEKSEIFDDQFSVERPDGSNFTLKIRSTKLEDSAMYFCAIDRARNTQYFGPGTRLTVL.

The V gene is TRBV19, the J gene TRBJ2-1; perhaps TRBD1 as D (5 bases). V lost 6 bases, J lost 6 bases, and 9 bases lay in between. CDR3 length equals 12 residues. CDR1 and CDR2 (germline): LNHDA, SQIVND (reference sequence). The CDR3 loop is CASSPQGNEQFF. CDR3 DNA sequence: TGTGCCAGTAGCCCCCAGGGCAATGAGCAGTTCTTC.

The chain couples TRBV11-3 to TRBJ1-2; D is undetermined. Deletions cut 4 bases from V and 6 bases from J, with 12 bases between. The germline V gene encodes CDR1 SGHNT and CDR2 YENEEA. The CDR3 length is 13 residues. The CDR3 DNA reads as TGTGCCAGCAGCTCATCCGGCGCCGATGGCTACACCTTC. Its protein is CASSSSGADGYTF. The full variable domain, with the rest looked up from reference TRBV11-3 and TRBJ1-2, is EAGVVQSPRYKIIEKKQPVAFWCNPISGHNTLYWYLQNLGQGPELLIRYENEEAVDDSQLPKDRFSAERLKGVDSTLKIQPAELGDSAVYLCASSSSGADGYTFGSGTRLTVV.

The chain is built from TRBV5-1 and TRBJ1-5; the D gene is possibly TRBD1 (6 bases). Per germline, CDR1 SGHRS and CDR2 YFSETQ. Trimming shortened V by 0 bases and J by 6 bases, and 13 bases separated the two germline ends. The CDR3 is 15 residues long. Here the CDR3 reads CASSLAGGPTQPQHF. The CDR3 DNA follows: TGCGCCAGCAGCTTGGCTGGGGGGCCCACTCAGCCCCAGCATTTT. Filled out from reference TRBV5-1 and TRBJ1-5, the complete variable domain reads KAGVTQTPRYLIKTRGQQVTLSCSPISGHRSVSWYQQTPGQGLQFLFEYFSETQRNKGNFPGRFSGRQFSNSRSEMNVSTLELGDSALYLCASSLAGGPTQPQHFGDGTRLSIL.

This rearrangement joins TRBV7-9 to TRBJ2-5, with 7 bases that match TRBD1. The junction had 15 bases not matched to a gene; V was cut back by 6 bases and J by 5 bases. The CDR3 spans 16 residues. Germline CDR1 is SEHNR and CDR2 is FQNEAQ (reference sequence). The CDR3 here is CASRSSRDSGIETQYF. The CDR3 DNA is TGTGCCAGCAGGTCCTCGAGGGACAGTGGGATCGAGACCCAGTACTTC.

The chain uses TRBV28 and TRBJ1-2; no reliable D call. CDR3 length: 13 residues. The V end lost 6 bases, the J end lost 8 bases, and 16 bases lay between the germline ends. Germline CDR1 is MDHEN and CDR2 is SYDVKM. DNA for the CDR3: TGTGCCAGCAGGCCACCTATGGAAATAGGCTACACCTTC. Translated, it gives CASRPPMEIGYTF.

The chain carries TRBV11-2 and TRBJ2-7; the match to TRBD1 covers 8 bases. V shed 5 bases and J 7 bases; nucleotides not matched to a gene: 10. In germline, CDR1 is SGHAT, CDR2 FQNNGV. The CDR3 runs 14 residues. CDR3 in DNA: TGTGCCAGCAGCCAACAGGGGGTAACGTTAGAGCAGTACTTC. This sequence encodes CASSQQGVTLEQYF.

This clone was seen just once. The chain employs TRBV7-2 and TRBJ2-7, with a tentative D call TRBD1 (6 bases). The CDR3 is 15 residues long. Germline CDR1 and CDR2: SGHTA and FQGNSA. V was shortened by 8 bases and J by 2 bases, with 19 bases between the two germline ends. The CDR3 sequence is CASLLGFGTTYEQYF. The DNA for the CDR3 is TGTGCCAGCCTCCTTGGTTTCGGGACAACCTACGAGCAGTACTTC.

The chain uses TRBV5-4 and TRBJ2-3, with TRBD2 identical over 7 bases. This CDR3 contains 15 residues. Per germline, CDR1 SGHNT and CDR2 YYREEE (reference sequence). Trimming removed 0 bases from V and 3 bases from J; junction bases left unmatched: 4. The CDR3 protein is CASSLARGVTDTQYF. CDR3 nucleotide sequence: TGTGCCAGCAGCTTGGCCCGGGGGGTAACAGATACGCAGTATTTT.

This clone has just a few counts. The gene calls are TRBV29-1 and TRBJ1-1; TRBD1 might be the D (5 bases). The CDR3 spans 14 residues. Germline assignment: CDR1 SQVTM and CDR2 ANQGSEA. V was pared by 0 bases and J by 4 bases, with 12 bases between. The CDR3 sequence is CSVEEVGGGTEAFF. CDR3 sequence (DNA): TGCAGCGTTGAAGAAGTTGGGGGAGGCACTGAAGCTTTCTTT.